This TCR beta chain was profiled in a study of blood T cell repertoires in COVID-19. CDR1 and CDR2 from the germline V gene are SGDLS and YYNGEE. The CDR3 has 15 residues. J was trimmed by 5 bases and V by 4 bases; bases with no gene match: 10. TCRdb's table, derived via immunoSEQ multiplex PCR, lists solely in-frame clones and lacks some. The sample gives roughly 200,000 clones, 81% of which show up once; around 8% is in the top ten. The V call is TRBV9, the J call TRBJ1-1; 8 positions match TRBD1. The receptor comes from a woman of 80 years or more with acute or convalescent COVID-19. Specimen: peripheral blood. The chain's CDR3 is CASSISTGAGTEAFF. The DNA of the CDR3 is TGTGCCAGCAGCATCTCGACAGGGGCCGGGACTGAAGCTTTCTTT.